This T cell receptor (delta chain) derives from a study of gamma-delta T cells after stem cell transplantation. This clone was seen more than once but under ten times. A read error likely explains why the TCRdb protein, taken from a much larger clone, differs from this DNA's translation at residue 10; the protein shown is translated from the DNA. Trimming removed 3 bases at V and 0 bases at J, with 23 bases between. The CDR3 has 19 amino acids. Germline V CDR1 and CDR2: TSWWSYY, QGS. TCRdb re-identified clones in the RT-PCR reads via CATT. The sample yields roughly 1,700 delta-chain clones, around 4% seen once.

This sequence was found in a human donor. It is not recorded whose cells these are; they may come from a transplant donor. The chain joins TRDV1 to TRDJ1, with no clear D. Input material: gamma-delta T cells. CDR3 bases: TGTGCTCTTGGGGACTTTCCCCGTACTGAGGGTTCTCACACCGATAAACTCATCTTT. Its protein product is CALGDFPRTEGSHTDKLIF.